The sequence of this TCR beta chain was determined in a study of blood T cell repertoires in COVID-19. Study-wide background: Samples taken during acute and convalescent COVID-19 were collected in the United States, Italy and Spain. PBMCs, B-cell-depleted T cells, or T cells provided the cDNA or gDNA that made up the material.

This CDR3 has 12 amino acids. The ends were cut back, 8 bases at V and 5 bases at J, with 13 bases in the middle. Looked up from germline, CDR1 is MGHDK and CDR2 is SYGVNS. In the study's own analysis: Amplification of reference gene primers was used by the study to estimate nucleated cell counts. The protocol was immunoSEQ multiplex PCR, while the TCRdb copy is restricted to in-frame clones and leaves out a portion. V, J and clone size were drawn from that table, and D and trimming were deduced from the DNA. The sample includes around 270,000 clones, 84% seen only once; the top ten take 1.5%. This TCR was recovered from a woman in her 40s who had recovered from COVID-19. The J gene is TRBJ2-7, the V gene TRBV25-1; possibly TRBD1 for D (6 bases). Sequences were obtained from peripheral blood. The CDR3 DNA reads as TGTGCCAGCCGACAGGACAGTCACGAGCAGTACTTC. Amino acid sequence: CASRQDSHEQYF.